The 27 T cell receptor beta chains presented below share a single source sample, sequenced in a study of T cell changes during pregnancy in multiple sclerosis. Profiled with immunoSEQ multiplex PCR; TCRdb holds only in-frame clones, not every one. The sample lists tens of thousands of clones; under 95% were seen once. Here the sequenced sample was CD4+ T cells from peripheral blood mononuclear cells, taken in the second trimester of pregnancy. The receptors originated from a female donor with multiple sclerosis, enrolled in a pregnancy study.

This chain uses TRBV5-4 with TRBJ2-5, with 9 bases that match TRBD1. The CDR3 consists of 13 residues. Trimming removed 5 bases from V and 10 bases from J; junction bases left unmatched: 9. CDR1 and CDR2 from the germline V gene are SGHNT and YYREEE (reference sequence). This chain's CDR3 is CASRLTGQGDQYF. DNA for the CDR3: TGTGCCAGCAGGCTCACGGGACAGGGCGACCAGTACTTC.

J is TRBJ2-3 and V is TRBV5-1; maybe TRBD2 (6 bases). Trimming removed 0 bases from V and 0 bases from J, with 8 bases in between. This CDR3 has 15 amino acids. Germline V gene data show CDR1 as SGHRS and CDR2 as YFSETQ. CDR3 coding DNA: TGCGCCAGCAGCTTGGGTGGAGGGAGCACAGATACGCAGTATTTT. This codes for CASSLGGGSTDTQYF.

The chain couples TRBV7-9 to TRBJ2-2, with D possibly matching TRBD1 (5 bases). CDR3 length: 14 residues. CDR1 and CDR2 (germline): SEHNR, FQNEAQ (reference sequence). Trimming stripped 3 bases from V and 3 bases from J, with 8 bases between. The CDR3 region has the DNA TGTGCCAGCAGCTTCAAGGGGCACACCGGGGAGCTGTTTTTT. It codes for CASSFKGHTGELFF.

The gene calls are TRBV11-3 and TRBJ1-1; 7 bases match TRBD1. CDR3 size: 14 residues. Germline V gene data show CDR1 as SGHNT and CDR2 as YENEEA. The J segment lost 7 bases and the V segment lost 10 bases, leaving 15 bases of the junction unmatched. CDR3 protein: CATLGQGGFGEAFF. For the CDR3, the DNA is TGTGCCACTCTCGGGCAGGGGGGATTCGGTGAAGCTTTCTTT.

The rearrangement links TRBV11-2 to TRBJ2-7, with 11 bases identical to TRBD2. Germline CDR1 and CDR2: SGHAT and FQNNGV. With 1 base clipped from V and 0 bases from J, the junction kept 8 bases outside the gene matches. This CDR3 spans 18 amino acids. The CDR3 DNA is TGTGCCAGCAGCTTAGCTCAGAGGACTAGCGGGCCCTCCTACGAGCAGTACTTC. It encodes CASSLAQRTSGPSYEQYF.

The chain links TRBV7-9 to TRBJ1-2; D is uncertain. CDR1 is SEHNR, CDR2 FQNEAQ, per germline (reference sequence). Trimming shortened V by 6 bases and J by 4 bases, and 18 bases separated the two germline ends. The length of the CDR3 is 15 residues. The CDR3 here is CASRAAGGDIYGYTF. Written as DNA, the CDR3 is TGTGCCAGCAGGGCCGCGGGTGGCGATATCTATGGCTACACCTTC.

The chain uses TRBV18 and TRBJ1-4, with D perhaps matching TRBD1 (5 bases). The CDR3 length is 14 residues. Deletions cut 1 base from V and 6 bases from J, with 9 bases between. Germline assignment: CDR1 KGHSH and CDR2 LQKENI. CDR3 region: CASSPRRDYEKLFF. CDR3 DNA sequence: TGTGCCAGCTCACCACGCAGGGATTATGAAAAACTGTTTTTT.

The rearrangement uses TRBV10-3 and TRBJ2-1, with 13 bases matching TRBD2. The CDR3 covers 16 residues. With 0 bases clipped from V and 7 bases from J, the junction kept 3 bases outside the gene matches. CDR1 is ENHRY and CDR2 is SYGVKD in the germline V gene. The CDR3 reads CAISESGTSGANEQFF. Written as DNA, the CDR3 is TGTGCCATCAGTGAGTCGGGGACTAGCGGGGCTAATGAGCAGTTCTTC.

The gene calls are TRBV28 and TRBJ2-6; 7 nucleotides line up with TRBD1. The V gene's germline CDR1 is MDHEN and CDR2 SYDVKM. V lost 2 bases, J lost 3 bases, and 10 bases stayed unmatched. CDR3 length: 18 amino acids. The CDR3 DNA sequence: TGTGCCAGCAGTTTAACCCTACTGACAGGGAATGGGGCCAACGTCCTGACTTTC. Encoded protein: CASSLTLLTGNGANVLTF.

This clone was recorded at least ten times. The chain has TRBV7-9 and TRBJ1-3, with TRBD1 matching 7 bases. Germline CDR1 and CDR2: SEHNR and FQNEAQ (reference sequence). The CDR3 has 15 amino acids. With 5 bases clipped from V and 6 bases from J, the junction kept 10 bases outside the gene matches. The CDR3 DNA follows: TGTGCCAGCAGCAAGGCGACAGGGCGTGCAAACACCATATATTTT. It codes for CASSKATGRANTIYF.

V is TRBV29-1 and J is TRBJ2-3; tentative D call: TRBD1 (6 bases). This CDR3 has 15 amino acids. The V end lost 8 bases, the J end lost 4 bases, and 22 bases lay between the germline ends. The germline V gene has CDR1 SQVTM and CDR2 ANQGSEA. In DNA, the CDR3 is TGCAGCACACGACTCACAGGGCTCGGCCCAGATACGCAGTATTTT. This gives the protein CSTRLTGLGPDTQYF.

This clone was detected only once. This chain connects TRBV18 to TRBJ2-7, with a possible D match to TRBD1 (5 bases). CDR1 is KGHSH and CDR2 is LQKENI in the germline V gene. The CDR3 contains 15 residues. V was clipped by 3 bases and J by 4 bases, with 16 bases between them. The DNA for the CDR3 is TGTGCCAGCTCACCCTTCCAGGGAACACTGTACGAGCAGTACTTC. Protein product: CASSPFQGTLYEQYF. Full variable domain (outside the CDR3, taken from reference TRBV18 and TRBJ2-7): NAGVMQNPRHLVRRRGQEARLRCSPMKGHSHVYWYRQLPEEGLKFMVYLQKENIIDESGMPKERFSAEFPKEGPSILRIQQVVRGDSAAYFCASSPFQGTLYEQYFGPGTRLTVT.

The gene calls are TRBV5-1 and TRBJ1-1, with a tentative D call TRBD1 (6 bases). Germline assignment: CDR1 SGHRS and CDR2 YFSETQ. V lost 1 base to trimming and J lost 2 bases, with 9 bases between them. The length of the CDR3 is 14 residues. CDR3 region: CASSLRTDNTEAFF. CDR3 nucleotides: TGCGCCAGCAGCTTGAGGACAGATAACACTGAAGCTTTCTTT. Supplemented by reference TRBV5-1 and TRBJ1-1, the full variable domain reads KAGVTQTPRYLIKTRGQQVTLSCSPISGHRSVSWYQQTPGQGLQFLFEYFSETQRNKGNFPGRFSGRQFSNSRSEMNVSTLELGDSALYLCASSLRTDNTEAFFGQGTRLTVV.

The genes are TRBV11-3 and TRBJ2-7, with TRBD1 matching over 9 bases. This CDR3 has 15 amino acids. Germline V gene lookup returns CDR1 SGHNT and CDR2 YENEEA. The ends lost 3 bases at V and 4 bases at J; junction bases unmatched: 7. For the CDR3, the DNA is TGTGCCAGCAGCTTGGACAGGGGTTTGGAGTACGAGCAGTACTTC. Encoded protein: CASSLDRGLEYEQYF.

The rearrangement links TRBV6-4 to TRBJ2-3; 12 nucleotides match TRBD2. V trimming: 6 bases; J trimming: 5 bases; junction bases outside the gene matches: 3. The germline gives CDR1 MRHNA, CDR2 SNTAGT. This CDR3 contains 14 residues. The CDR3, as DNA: TGTGCCAGCAGCCTGGGACTAGCGGGAGATACGCAGTATTTT. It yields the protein CASSLGLAGDTQYF.

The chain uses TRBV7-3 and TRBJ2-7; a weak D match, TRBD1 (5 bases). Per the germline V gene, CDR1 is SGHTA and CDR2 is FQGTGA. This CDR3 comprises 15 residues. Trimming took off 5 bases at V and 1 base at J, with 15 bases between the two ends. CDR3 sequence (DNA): TGTGCCAGCAGCCTACGACCTGGGGCATCCTACGAGCAGTACTTC. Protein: CASSLRPGASYEQYF. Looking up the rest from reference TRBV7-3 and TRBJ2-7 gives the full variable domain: GAGVSQTPSNKVTEKGKYVELRCDPISGHTALYWYRQSLGQGPEFLIYFQGTGAADDSGLPNDRFFAVRPEGSVSTLKIQRTERGDSAVYLCASSLRPGASYEQYFGPGTRLTVT.

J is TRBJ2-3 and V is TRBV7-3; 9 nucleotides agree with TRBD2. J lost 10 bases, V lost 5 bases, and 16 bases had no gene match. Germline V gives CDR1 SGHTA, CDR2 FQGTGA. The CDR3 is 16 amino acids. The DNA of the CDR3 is TGTGCCAGCAGCACCAACCAGCGGGGGGTCATTGGGGCGCAGTATTTT. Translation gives CASSTNQRGVIGAQYF.

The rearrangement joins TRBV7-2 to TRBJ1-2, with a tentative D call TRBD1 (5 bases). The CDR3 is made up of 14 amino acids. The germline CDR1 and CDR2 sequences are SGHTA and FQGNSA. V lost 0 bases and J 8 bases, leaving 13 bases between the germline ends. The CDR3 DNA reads TGTGCCAGCAGCTTAGCGTTGGGGGAGGACGGCTACACCTTC. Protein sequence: CASSLALGEDGYTF.

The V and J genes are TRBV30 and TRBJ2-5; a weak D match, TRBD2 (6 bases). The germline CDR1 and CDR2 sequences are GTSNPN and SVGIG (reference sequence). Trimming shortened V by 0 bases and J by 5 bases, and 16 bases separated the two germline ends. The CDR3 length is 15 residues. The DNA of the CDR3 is TGTGCCTGGAGTGTTGGGGCTAGCGAGAGGGAGACCCAGTACTTC. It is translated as CAWSVGASERETQYF.

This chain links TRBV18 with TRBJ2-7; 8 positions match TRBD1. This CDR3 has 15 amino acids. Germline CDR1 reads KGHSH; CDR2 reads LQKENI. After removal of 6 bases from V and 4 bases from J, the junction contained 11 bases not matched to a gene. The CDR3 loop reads CASSLLPGQDYEQYF. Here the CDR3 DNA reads TGTGCCAGCTCCCTCCTCCCGGGACAGGATTACGAGCAGTACTTC.

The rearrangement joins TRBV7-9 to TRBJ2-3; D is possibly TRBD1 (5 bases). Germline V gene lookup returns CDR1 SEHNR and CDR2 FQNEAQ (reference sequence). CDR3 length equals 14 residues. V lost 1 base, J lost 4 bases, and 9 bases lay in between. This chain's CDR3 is CASSLDRNADTQYF. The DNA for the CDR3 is TGTGCCAGCAGCTTAGACAGGAACGCAGATACGCAGTATTTT.

In DNA form, the CDR3 reads TGTGCCAGCAGCTTAGAAACAGGGAAACAGCCCCAGCATTTT. It codes for CASSLETGKQPQHF. The chain has TRBV7-8 and TRBJ1-5; perhaps TRBD1 as D (6 bases). Germline lookup yields CDR1 SGHVS and CDR2 FQNEAQ. V dropped 1 base and J dropped 7 bases, with 11 bases sitting between them. This CDR3 contains 14 residues. Complete variable domain (other parts from reference TRBV7-8 and TRBJ1-5): GAGVSQSPRYKVAKRGQDVALRCDPISGHVSLFWYQQALGQGPEFLTYFQNEAQLDKSGLPSDRFFAERPEGSVSTLKIQRTQQEDSAVYLCASSLETGKQPQHFGDGTRLSIL.

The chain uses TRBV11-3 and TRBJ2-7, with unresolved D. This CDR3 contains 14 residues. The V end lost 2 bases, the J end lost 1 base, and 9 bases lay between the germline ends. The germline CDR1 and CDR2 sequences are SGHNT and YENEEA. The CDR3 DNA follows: TGTGCCAGCAGCTTACGCGGTGATTCCTACGAGCAGTACTTC. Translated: CASSLRGDSYEQYF.

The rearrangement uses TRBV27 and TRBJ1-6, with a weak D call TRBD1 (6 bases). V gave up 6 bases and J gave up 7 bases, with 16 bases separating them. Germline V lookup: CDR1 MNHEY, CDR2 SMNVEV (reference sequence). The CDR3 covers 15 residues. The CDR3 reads CASRSGAGENSPLHF. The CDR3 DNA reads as TGTGCCAGCAGAAGCGGGGCAGGGGAAAATTCACCCCTCCACTTT.

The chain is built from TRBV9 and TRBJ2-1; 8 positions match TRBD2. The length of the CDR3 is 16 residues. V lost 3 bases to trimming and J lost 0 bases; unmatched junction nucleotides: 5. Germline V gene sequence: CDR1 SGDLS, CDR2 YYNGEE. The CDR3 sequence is CASSETSGSSYNEQFF. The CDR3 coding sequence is TGTGCCAGCAGCGAAACTAGCGGCAGCTCCTACAATGAGCAGTTCTTC.

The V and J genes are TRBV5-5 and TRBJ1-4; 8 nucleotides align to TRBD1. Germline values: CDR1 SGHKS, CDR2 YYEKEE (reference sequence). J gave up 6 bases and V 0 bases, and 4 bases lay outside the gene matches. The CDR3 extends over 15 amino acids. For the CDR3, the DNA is TGTGCCAGCAGCTTGGTGGACAGGGTGGATGAAAAACTGTTTTTT. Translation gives CASSLVDRVDEKLFF.

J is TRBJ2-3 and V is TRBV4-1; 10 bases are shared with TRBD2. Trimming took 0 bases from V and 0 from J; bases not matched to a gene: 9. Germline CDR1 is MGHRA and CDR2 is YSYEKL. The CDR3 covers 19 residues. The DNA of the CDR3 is TGCGCCAGCAGCCAAGAAAGGTCTGCTAGCGGGGGTAGCACAGATACGCAGTATTTT. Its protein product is CASSQERSASGGSTDTQYF.